This T cell receptor (beta chain) emerged from a study of blood T cell repertoires in COVID-19. Study details: Some COVID-19 samples were acute and others convalescent; all came from the United States, Italy and Spain. In each case, the material was cDNA or gDNA derived from T cells, B-cell-depleted T cells, or PBMCs.

In the source study's methods: Cell counts per sample came from amplifying reference gene primers. Sequencing was performed with immunoSEQ multiplex PCR; in TCRdb, only in-frame clones are kept and a portion is missing. The V and J calls and the clone size are those of that table, but D and trimming were determined from the DNA. The table records approximately 240,000 clones, roughly 88% of them present only once. The CDR3 runs 15 residues. The ends were cut back, 3 bases at V and 6 bases at J, with 15 bases in the middle. CDR1 is LNHDA and CDR2 is SQIVND in the germline V gene (reference sequence). Sequenced: peripheral blood. The TCR originated in a woman between 35 and 50 years old who had recovered from COVID-19. This chain connects TRBV19 to TRBJ2-1, with D perhaps TRBD2 (6 bases). The CDR3 loop is CASSIDRENGNEQFF. CDR3 DNA: TGTGCCAGTAGTATTGACCGGGAGAACGGCAATGAGCAGTTCTTC.